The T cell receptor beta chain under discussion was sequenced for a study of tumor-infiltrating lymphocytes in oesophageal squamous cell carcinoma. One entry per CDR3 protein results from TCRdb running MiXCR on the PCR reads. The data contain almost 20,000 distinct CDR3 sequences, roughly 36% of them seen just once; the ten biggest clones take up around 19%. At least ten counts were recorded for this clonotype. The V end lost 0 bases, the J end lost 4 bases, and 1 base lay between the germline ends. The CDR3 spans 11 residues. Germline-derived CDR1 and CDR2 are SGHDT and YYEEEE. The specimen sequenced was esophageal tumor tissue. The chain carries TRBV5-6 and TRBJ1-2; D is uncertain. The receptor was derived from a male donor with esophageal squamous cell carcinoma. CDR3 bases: TGTGCCAGCAGCTTGGCCTATGGCTACACCTTC. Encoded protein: CASSLAYGYTF.